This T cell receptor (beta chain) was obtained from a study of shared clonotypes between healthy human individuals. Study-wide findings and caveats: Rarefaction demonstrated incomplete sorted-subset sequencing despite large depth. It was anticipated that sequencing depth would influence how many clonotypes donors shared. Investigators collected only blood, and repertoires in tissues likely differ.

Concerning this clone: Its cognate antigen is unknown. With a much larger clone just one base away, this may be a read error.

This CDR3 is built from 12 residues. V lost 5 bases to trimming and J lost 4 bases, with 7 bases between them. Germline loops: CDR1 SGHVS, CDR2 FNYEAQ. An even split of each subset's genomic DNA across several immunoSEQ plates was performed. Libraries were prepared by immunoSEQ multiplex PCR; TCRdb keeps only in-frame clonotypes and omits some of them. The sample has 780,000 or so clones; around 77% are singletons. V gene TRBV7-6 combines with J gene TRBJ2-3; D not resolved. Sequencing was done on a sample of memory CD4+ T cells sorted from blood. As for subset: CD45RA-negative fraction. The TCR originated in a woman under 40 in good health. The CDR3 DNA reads TGTGCCAGCAGCCCCAGCGCAGATACGCAGTATTTT. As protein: CASSPSADTQYF.